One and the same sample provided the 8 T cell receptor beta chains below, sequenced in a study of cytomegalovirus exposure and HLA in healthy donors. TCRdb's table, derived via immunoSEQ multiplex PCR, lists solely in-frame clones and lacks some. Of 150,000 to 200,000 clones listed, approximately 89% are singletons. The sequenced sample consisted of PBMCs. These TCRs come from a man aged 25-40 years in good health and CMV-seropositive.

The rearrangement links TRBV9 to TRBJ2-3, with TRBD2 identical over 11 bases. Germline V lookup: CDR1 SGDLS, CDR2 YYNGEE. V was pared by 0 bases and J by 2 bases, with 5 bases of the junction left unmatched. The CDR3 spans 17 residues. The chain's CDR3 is CASSVATSGSLTDTQYF. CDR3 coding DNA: TGTGCCAGCAGCGTAGCTACTAGCGGGAGCCTCACAGATACGCAGTATTTT.

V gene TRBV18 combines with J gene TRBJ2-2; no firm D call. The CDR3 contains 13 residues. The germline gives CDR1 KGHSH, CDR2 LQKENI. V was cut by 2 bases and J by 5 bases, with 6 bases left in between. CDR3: CASSPSRTGELFF. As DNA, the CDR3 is TGTGCCAGCTCACCAAGCCGAACCGGGGAGCTGTTTTTT.

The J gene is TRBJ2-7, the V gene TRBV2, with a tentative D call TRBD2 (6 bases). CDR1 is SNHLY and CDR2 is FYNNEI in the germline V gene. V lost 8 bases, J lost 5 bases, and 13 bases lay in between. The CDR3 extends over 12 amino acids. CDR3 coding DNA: TGTGCCAGCGGGAGGACGCGTCACGAGCAGTACTTC. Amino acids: CASGRTRHEQYF.

CDR3 sequence: CASSPSTENYGYTF. CDR3 nucleotide sequence: TGTGCCAGCAGCCCGTCCACAGAGAACTATGGCTACACCTTC. V usage is TRBV7-2 and J usage is TRBJ1-2; unclear D gene. Trimming removed 5 bases at V and 2 bases at J, with 12 bases between. The CDR3 contains 14 residues. Per germline, CDR1 SGHTA and CDR2 FQGNSA.

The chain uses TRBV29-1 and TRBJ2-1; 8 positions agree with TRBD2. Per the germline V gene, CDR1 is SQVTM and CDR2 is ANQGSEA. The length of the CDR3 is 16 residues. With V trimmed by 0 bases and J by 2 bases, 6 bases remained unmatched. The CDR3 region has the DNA TGCAGCGTTGAAGATCGGGGTAGCGGGGCCTACAATGAGCAGTTCTTC. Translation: CSVEDRGSGAYNEQFF.

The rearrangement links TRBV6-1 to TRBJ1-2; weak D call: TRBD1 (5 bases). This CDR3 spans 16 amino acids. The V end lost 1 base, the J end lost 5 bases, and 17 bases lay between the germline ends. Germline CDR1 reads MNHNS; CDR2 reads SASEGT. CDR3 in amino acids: CASSEGYTGTQYGYTF. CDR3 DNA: TGTGCCAGCAGTGAAGGATATACCGGGACCCAGTATGGCTACACCTTC.

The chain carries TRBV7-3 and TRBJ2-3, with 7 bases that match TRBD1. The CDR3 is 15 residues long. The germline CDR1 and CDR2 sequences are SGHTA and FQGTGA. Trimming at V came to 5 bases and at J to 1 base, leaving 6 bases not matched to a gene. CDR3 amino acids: CASSQSGGGTDTQYF. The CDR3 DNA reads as TGTGCCAGCAGCCAGTCAGGGGGTGGCACAGATACGCAGTATTTT.

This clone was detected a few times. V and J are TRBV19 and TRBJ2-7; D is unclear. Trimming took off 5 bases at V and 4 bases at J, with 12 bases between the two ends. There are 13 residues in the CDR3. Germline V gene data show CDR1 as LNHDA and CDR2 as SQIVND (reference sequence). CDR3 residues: CASSYGPFYEQYF. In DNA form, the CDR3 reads TGTGCCAGTAGTTACGGGCCTTTTTACGAGCAGTACTTC. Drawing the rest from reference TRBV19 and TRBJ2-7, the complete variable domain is DGGITQSPKYLFRKEGQNVTLSCEQNLNHDAMYWYRQDPGQGLRLIYYSQIVNDFQKGDIAEGYSVSREKKESFPLTVTSAQKNPTAFYLCASSYGPFYEQYFGPGTRLTVT.